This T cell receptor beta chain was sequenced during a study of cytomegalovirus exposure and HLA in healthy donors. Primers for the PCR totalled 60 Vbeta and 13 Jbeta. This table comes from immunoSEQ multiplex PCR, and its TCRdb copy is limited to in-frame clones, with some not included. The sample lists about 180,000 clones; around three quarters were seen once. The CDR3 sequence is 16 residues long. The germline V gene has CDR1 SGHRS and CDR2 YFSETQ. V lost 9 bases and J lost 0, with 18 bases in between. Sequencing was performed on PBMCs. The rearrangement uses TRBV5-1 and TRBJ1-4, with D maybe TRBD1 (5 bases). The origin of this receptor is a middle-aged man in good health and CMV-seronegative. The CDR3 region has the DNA TGCGCCACCAAAATGGGGCAGTCCGCAACTAATGAAAAACTGTTTTTT. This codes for CATKMGQSATNEKLFF.